These 7 T cell receptor beta chains came from one sample sequenced in a study of TIL therapy for anti-PD-1-resistant metastatic lung cancer (dated by TCRdb to the early 2020s). What this sample's time point label stands for: pre-treatment sample, taken before nivolumab and TIL therapy. Excised metastases, mostly pleural nodules or supraclavicular lymph nodes, were used as baseline tumor samples and were taken from the same resection from which TIL were grown. TCR beta CDR3 regions were amplified from genomic DNA with the immunoSEQ v3 hsTCRB kit using bias-controlled multiplex PCR. What TCRdb holds here is the immuneACCESS table cut down to in-frame rearrangements. Part of the clones is not present; checked against another copy, under half of the missing clones reflect an unresolved V gene, and the others are unexplained. Counted in this sample were 6,500 to 9,000 clones; 70% to 85% of them appeared once. The ten largest clones represent 6% to 7.5% of the sample.

The sequences come from tumor tissue, collected at baseline. The receptors were gathered from a person aged 25 to 79 with non-small cell lung cancer.

V usage is TRBV9 and J usage is TRBJ1-2; no reliable D call. Trimming pared 3 bases from V and 8 bases from J, leaving 2 bases between. The germline CDR1 and CDR2 sequences are SGDLS and YYNGEE. The CDR3 runs to 9 residues. The CDR3 region has the DNA TGTGCCAGCAGCGAGGGCTACACCTTC. As protein: CASSEGYTF.

CDR3 bases: TGCGCCAGCAGCCCTCGGGACAGTCTAAACATTCAGTACTTC. Translated: CASSPRDSLNIQYF. The chain is built from TRBV4-1 and TRBJ2-4; TRBD1 aligns across 7 bases. From germline, CDR1 is MGHRA and CDR2 YSYEKL. V was clipped by 4 bases and J by 6 bases; unmatched bases: 6. The CDR3 contains 14 residues.

This clone ranks as medium-sized. The chain uses TRBV4-3 and TRBJ2-1, with D possibly being TRBD2 (5 bases). From germline, CDR1 is LGHNA and CDR2 YSLEER. The CDR3 length is 14 residues. Trimming stripped 4 bases from V and 8 bases from J, with 15 bases between. The CDR3 loop reads CASSPERVFHEQFF. The DNA for the CDR3 is TGCGCCAGCAGCCCCGAGAGGGTTTTCCATGAGCAGTTCTTC.

The chain carries TRBV6-1 and TRBJ2-1; 7 positions agree with TRBD1. Germline CDR1 reads MNHNS; CDR2 reads SASEGT. The CDR3 runs 14 residues. The V segment lost 3 bases and the J segment 3 bases; nucleotides outside the gene matches: 2. The CDR3 DNA is TGTGCCAGCAGTGACGGACAGGACTACAATGAGCAGTTCTTC. Encoded protein: CASSDGQDYNEQFF.

J is TRBJ1-1 and V is TRBV7-3; D perhaps matches TRBD1 (6 bases). Germline V CDR1 and CDR2: SGHTA, FQGTGA. This CDR3 contains 14 residues. V lost 3 bases to trimming and J lost 2 bases, with 10 bases between them. The CDR3 DNA reads as TGTGCCAGCAGCTTCCGACAGGTTAACACTGAAGCTTTCTTT. Protein sequence: CASSFRQVNTEAFF.

J is TRBJ2-3 and V is TRBV7-9, with D unclear. CDR1 is SEHNR and CDR2 is FQNEAQ in the germline V gene (reference sequence). The length of the CDR3 is 9 residues. Trimming removed 10 bases from V and 6 bases from J, with 5 bases in between. CDR3 in amino acids: CATSDTQYF. CDR3 nucleotides: TGTGCCACCTCCGATACGCAGTATTTT.

The chain joins TRBV6-6 to TRBJ2-7; the D is unclear. The CDR3 runs to 15 residues. Between the trimmed V and J ends, which lost 4 bases and 3 bases, there was a span of 16 bases. Germline V lookup: CDR1 MNHNY, CDR2 SVGAGI (reference sequence). CDR3 sequence: CASSSPTLGSYEQYF. The CDR3 nucleotides are TGTGCCAGCAGTTCCCCCACCTTAGGCAGCTACGAGCAGTACTTC.